This TCR beta chain is from a study of T-cell reconstitution after alpha-beta-depleted transplantation in children (dated by TCRdb to the mid-2010s). In terms of the full investigation: Using TCR repertoire profiling, the study quantitatively followed how T-cell immune reconstitution unfolded in children after TCRalphabeta/CD19-depleted allogeneic hematopoietic cell transplantation. Findings and caveats that apply to the study as a whole: Apparently early alphabetaT-cell count recovery about two months after transplant reportedly relied on only several hundred rapidly expanded clones derived from non-depleted graft cells. Over the following months the frequencies of hyperexpanded clones went down, and after one year T-cell counts and TCRbeta diversity were mostly credited to newly produced T cells. In some patients, high TCRbeta diversity at day 60 was attributed to recipient T cells and intrathymic progenitors that had survived conditioning.

Libraries were constructed by PCR. The data were produced on an Illumina HiSeq 2500. Molecular barcoding was employed in the preparation of TCR libraries, with unique molecular identifiers being used to normalize TCRbeta repertoire quantification. In-frame beta chains were kept once TCRdb had trimmed the public reads at Q25 with fastp and called clones with MiXCR. For every CDR3 protein sequence, its rows merge into one entry that carries the most common genes and DNA. The sample contains hundreds of thousands of distinct CDR3 sequences, roughly 14% of them found a single time. The ten largest clones take up approximately 0.8% of the sample. Per the publication, the treatment or condition label means: allogeneic hematopoietic cell transplantation with graft depleted of TCRalphabeta T cells and CD19 B cells. Transplant recipients were children who received TCRalphabeta/CD19-depleted allogeneic hematopoietic cell grafts.

CDR1 and CDR2, per the germline V gene, are SGHRS and YFSETQ. Unmatched junction bases come to 9, with V trimmed by 3 bases and J by 3 bases. The CDR3 holds 17 amino acids from the cysteine to the phenylalanine. Solely the CDR3 DNA is kept, with 51 bases framed from the first base. For this clonotype: Its binding antigen is unknown. No much larger clone is present one base from it, and per-base qualities are unavailable.

The material was PBMCs, obtained before TCRalphabeta/CD19-depleted stem cell transplant. Here the chain combines TRBV5-1 and TRBJ2-7, with 13 bases aligning to TRBD2. The TCR sequence derives from a girl aged 2 to 9 with congenital amegakaryocytic thrombocytopenia, due to receive a stem cell transplant. The sequenced DNA: TGCGCCAGCAGCTACATGGGGACTAGCGGGAAGAACTACGAGCAGTACTTC. Translation gives CASSYMGTSGKNYEQYF.